This T cell receptor beta chain was recorded in a study of cytomegalovirus exposure and HLA in healthy donors. This CDR3 is 16 amino acids long. Germline trimming cut 4 bases from V and 1 base from J; bases unmatched to any gene: 6. Germline V gives CDR1 SEHNR, CDR2 FQNEAQ (reference sequence). Assay used: immunoSEQ multiplex PCR; TCRdb lists only in-frame clones, some missing. This sample has about 78,000 clones, with 96% found just once. The chain couples TRBV7-9 to TRBJ2-2; TRBD1 matches at 7 bases. This TCR was recovered from a man younger than 35 in good health and CMV-seropositive. Sequenced input: PBMCs. The CDR3 region is CASSSTTGMNTGELFF. Written as DNA, the CDR3 is TGTGCCAGCAGCTCAACGACAGGGATGAACACCGGGGAGCTGTTTTTT.